These 2 T cell receptor beta chains were all obtained from the same sample, sequenced in a study of human T cells and chemical hapten exposure. From the RACE reads, TCRdb called clonotypes with MiXCR, one entry per CDR3 protein. Of approximately 72,000 distinct CDR3 sequences detected, roughly 11% appear once; the ten largest clones hold more than 1.2%. Time point: patch test 3, about 24 weeks after DPC sensitization. The treatment: therapeutic diphenylcyclopropenone sensitization with weekly scalp DPC. The sequencing used whole blood, collected in connection with sensitization to the hapten diphenylcyclopropenone (DPC). These receptors all stem from a woman aged 45-59 years with alopecia areata. Some clones in this sample may be carry-over from other donors' samples.

The sample holds one count of this clonotype. The rearrangement links TRBV11-3 to TRBJ2-7; no clear D gene. Germline V gene sequence: CDR1 SGHNT, CDR2 YENEEA. This CDR3 has 17 amino acids. V dropped 5 bases and J dropped 2 bases, with 22 bases sitting between them. In DNA form, the CDR3 reads TGTGCCAGCAGCCCTTTGGCAAGGGCACCTCCTACCTACGAGCAGTACTTC. Translating gives CASSPLARAPPTYEQYF.

This clonotype has just a few counts. The V and J genes are TRBV6-2 or TRBV6-3 and TRBJ2-5; no definite D call. Trimming took 2 bases from V and 2 from J, leaving 12 bases between them. This CDR3 is 15 amino acids long. Looked up from germline, CDR1 is MNHEY and CDR2 is SVGEGT. The chain's CDR3 is CASSYGHSPQETQYF. DNA for the CDR3: TGTGCCAGCAGTTACGGGCATAGCCCTCAAGAGACCCAGTACTTC.